This T cell receptor (beta chain) is from a study of shared clonotypes between healthy human individuals. Broader study findings: Sampling included only blood; tissue repertoires likely differ.

Looked up from germline, CDR1 is MNHNY and CDR2 is SVGAGI (reference sequence). The length of the CDR3 is 16 residues. Trimming removed 1 base from V and 4 bases from J, with 14 bases in between. The assay was immunoSEQ multiplex PCR, and TCRdb's table has in-frame clones only and misses some. The sample lists a few million clones; approximately 93% were seen once. To note about this clone: Its matching antigen is unknown.

This chain links TRBV6-6 with TRBJ1-5; D not resolved. The source of this sequence is a man aged 18 to 35 in good health. Some clones in this sample may be carry-over from other donors' samples. Material for sequencing was naive CD4+ T cells from PBMCs. Subset reported: CD45RA+ positively selected. The CDR3 sequence is CASSYYGPQSNQPQHF. In DNA form, the CDR3 reads TGTGCCAGCAGTTACTATGGGCCGCAATCGAATCAGCCCCAGCATTTT.